The rows below give T cell receptor beta chains drawn from one sample of a study of T-cell reconstitution after alpha-beta-depleted transplantation in children. TCRdb used MiXCR to reprocess the PCR reads, holding one entry per CDR3 protein. This table has 420,000 or so distinct CDR3 sequences, 11% appearing once. Here the sequenced sample was PBMCs from the stem cell graft donor, taken from the stem cell graft. These receptors came from a human donor who donated a stem cell graft to a child with acute myeloid leukemia. Each CDR3 is given with its conserved first and last residue. A D gene is named only where the DNA matches it firmly. Clone size appears in some rows only: once, few, many, or a class for an expanded clone.

d_call | j_call | v_call | clone_size | cdr3_length | cdr3_aa | cdr3_nt
TRBD1 | TRBJ2-7 | TRBV6-5 | NA | 18 | CASRYSMGQDHFSYEQYF | TGTGCCAGCAGGTACTCGATGGGACAGGACCACTTCTCCTACGAGCAGTACTTC
NA | TRBJ2-7 | TRBV20-1 | few | 14 | CSAPGQNSPYEQYF | TGCAGTGCACCTGGACAGAACTCTCCCTACGAGCAGTACTTC
TRBD2 | TRBJ2-5 | TRBV5-1 | few | 13 | CASSWTSKETQYF | TGCGCCAGCAGCTGGACTAGCAAAGAGACCCAGTACTTC
NA | TRBJ1-2 | TRBV5-5 | few | 13 | CASSLARSAGYTF | TGTGCCAGCAGCTTGGCGAGGTCAGCAGGCTACACCTTC
NA | TRBJ2-7 | TRBV19 | NA | 14 | CASSIALTSWQQYF | TGTGCCAGTAGTATAGCGCTGACTTCCTGGCAGCAGTACTTC
NA | TRBJ2-3 | TRBV5-1 | few | 16 | CASSLVTRASTDTQYF | TGCGCCAGCAGCTTGGTTACCAGGGCAAGCACAGATACGCAGTATTTT
NA | TRBJ1-1 | TRBV15 | NA | 15 | CATTGGRGVGTEAFF | TGTGCCACCACCGGGGGGAGGGGGGTGGGCACTGAAGCTTTCTTT
NA | TRBJ2-2 | TRBV4-1 | NA | 12 | CATGDSNTELFF | TGCGCCACCGGGGACTCCAACACCGAGCTGTTTTTT
NA | TRBJ2-1 | TRBV18 | NA | 14 | CASSPLARESEQFF | TGTGCCAGCTCACCATTAGCCCGGGAGTCTGAGCAGTTCTTC
NA | TRBJ2-5 | TRBV3-1 | few | 15 | CASSQGFEGGETQYF | TGTGCCAGCAGCCAAGGATTCGAAGGGGGAGAGACCCAGTACTTC
NA | TRBJ1-5 | TRBV27 | many | 14 | CASSPDGPQRPQHF | TGTGCCAGCAGTCCTGACGGGCCTCAAAGGCCCCAGCATTTT
NA | TRBJ2-7 | TRBV15 | few | 15 | CATSRAPPHSYEQYF | TGTGCCACCAGCAGAGCACCTCCCCACTCCTACGAGCAGTACTTC
NA | TRBJ2-1 | TRBV12-3/TRBV12-4 | NA | 13 | CASKGSSFGEQFF | TGTGCCAGCAAGGGTAGCAGTTTTGGTGAGCAGTTCTTC
TRBD2 | TRBJ2-1 | TRBV5-1 | few | 14 | CASRSAGVINEQFF | TGCGCCAGCAGGAGTGCGGGAGTCATTAATGAGCAGTTCTTC
TRBD1 | TRBJ2-1 | TRBV5-1 | few | 17 | CASSLRARGRNWNEQFF | TGCGCCAGCAGCTTGAGGGCCAGGGGGCGCAACTGGAATGAGCAGTTCTTC
TRBD2 | TRBJ2-2 | TRBV11-2 | NA | 15 | CASSRAGGTTGELFF | TGTGCCAGCAGCCGAGCGGGAGGGACCACCGGGGAGCTGTTTTTT
NA | TRBJ2-1 | TRBV4-1 | NA | 17 | CASSPPGDSSSYNEQFF | TGCGCCAGCAGCCCGCCGGGGGATTCTAGCTCCTACAATGAGCAGTTCTTC
NA | TRBJ1-4 | TRBV27 | many | 15 | CASSGKPAANEKLFF | TGTGCCAGCAGTGGCAAACCTGCGGCTAATGAAAAACTGTTTTTT
NA | TRBJ1-5 | TRBV4-1 | few | 15 | CASSLDWTPAQPQHF | TGCGCCAGCAGCCTCGATTGGACACCTGCTCAGCCCCAGCATTTT
TRBD1 | TRBJ1-1 | TRBV27 | NA | 14 | CASRLQGASGEAFF | TGTGCCAGCAGGCTACAGGGGGCTAGTGGTGAAGCTTTCTTT
NA | TRBJ2-3 | TRBV7-2 | NA | 13 | CASSMTPGYTQYF | TGTGCCAGCAGTATGACACCGGGGTATACGCAGTATTTT
NA | TRBJ2-1 | TRBV25-1 | many | 14 | CASSGVSRVNEQFF | TGTGCCAGCAGTGGAGTTTCAAGGGTAAATGAGCAGTTCTTC